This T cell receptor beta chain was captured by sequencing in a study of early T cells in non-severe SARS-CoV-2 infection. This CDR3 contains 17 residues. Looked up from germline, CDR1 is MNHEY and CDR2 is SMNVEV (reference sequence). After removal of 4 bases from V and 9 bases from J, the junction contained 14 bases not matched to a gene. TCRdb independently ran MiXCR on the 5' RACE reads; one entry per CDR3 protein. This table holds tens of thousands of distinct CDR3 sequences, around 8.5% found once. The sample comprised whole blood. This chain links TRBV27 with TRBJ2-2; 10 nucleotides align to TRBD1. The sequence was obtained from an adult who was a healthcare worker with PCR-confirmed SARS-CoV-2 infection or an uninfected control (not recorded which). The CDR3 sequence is CASSSPQGQGSGRELFF. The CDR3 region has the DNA TGTGCCAGCAGTTCCCCCCAGGGACAGGGGAGCGGCCGGGAGCTGTTTTTT.